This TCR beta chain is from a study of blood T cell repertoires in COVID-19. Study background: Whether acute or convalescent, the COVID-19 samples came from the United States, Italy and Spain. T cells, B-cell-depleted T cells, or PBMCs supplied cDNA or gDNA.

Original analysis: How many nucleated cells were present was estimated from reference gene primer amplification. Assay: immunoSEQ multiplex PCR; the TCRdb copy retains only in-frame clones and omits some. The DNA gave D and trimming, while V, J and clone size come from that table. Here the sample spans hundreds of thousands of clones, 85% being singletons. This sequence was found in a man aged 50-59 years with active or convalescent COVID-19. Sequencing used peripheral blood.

Here the CDR3 DNA reads TGTGCCGTCTCGGGGGGACAGGGGGGCGGAAACACCATATATTTT. Residues: CAVSGGQGGGNTIYF. The J gene is TRBJ1-3, the V gene TRBV10-3, with TRBD1 matching 11 bases. The CDR3 spans 15 residues. V was clipped by 11 bases and J by 4 bases; unmatched bases: 10. Germline CDR1 and CDR2: ENHRY and SYGVKD.